The rows below give T cell receptor beta chains drawn from one sample of a study of T cells in Graves' hyperthyroidism and ophthalmopathy. TCRdb re-called the multiplex PCR reads with MiXCR, one entry per CDR3 protein. Of hundreds of thousands of distinct CDR3 sequences listed, under 20% are singletons. What was sequenced was blood. The origin of the receptors is a woman aged 50 to 65 with Graves' hyperthyroidism that later progressed to Graves' ophthalmopathy. The CDR3 runs from the conserved cysteine through the conserved F or W. A D gene is named only where the DNA matches it firmly. For some rows the clone size is stated as once, few or many, or as a class when expanded; others skip it.

D: NA; size: few; V: TRBV19; J: TRBJ1-5; CDR3: CASSGLSDRSNQPQHF; DNA: TGTGCCAGTAGTGGGCTATCGGACAGAAGCAATCAGCCCCAGCATTTT
D: NA; size: NA; V: TRBV2; J: TRBJ1-6; CDR3: CASSEGDLSPLHF; DNA: TGTGCCAGCAGTGAAGGAGATCTTTCACCCCTCCACTTT
D: NA; size: many; V: TRBV7-3; J: TRBJ1-1; CDR3: CASSLMGGGVNTEAFF; DNA: TGTGCCAGCAGCTTAATGGGGGGGGGCGTGAACACTGAAGCTTTCTTT
D: NA; size: many; V: TRBV7-8; J: TRBJ2-7; CDR3: CASSPSAKGLEQYF; DNA: TGTGCCAGCAGCCCGTCGGCCAAAGGGCTCGAGCAGTACTTC
D: NA; size: NA; V: TRBV18; J: TRBJ2-7; CDR3: CASSPQNLASGLYEQYF; DNA: TGTGCCAGCTCACCACAAAATCTCGCGTCAGGGCTCTACGAGCAGTACTTC
D: NA; size: NA; V: TRBV20-1; J: TRBJ1-2; CDR3: CSASIRPKRYGYTF; DNA: TGCAGTGCTAGTATCCGCCCTAAGCGCTATGGCTACACCTTC
D: TRBD1; size: few; V: TRBV4-1; J: TRBJ2-2; CDR3: CASSQEQGTGELFF; DNA: TGCGCCAGCAGCCAAGAACAGGGGACCGGGGAGCTGTTTTTT
D: TRBD1; size: many; V: TRBV4-1; J: TRBJ1-5; CDR3: CASSQGGDQPQHF; DNA: TGTGCCAGCAGCCAAGGGGGCGATCAGCCCCAGCATTTT
D: TRBD1; size: NA; V: TRBV6-1; J: TRBJ1-5; CDR3: CASERDRVVQPQHF; DNA: TGTGCCAGCGAACGGGACAGGGTCGTTCAGCCCCAGCATTTT
D: TRBD2; size: few; V: TRBV5-4; J: TRBJ2-2; CDR3: CASRGSGGLNTGELFF; DNA: TGTGCCAGCAGGGGGAGCGGGGGCCTGAACACCGGGGAGCTGTTTTTT
D: TRBD2; size: NA; V: TRBV10-3; J: TRBJ2-1; CDR3: CAISEIRRGGLTGNEQFF; DNA: TGTGCCATCAGTGAAATAAGACGGGGGGGCCTGACGGGGAATGAGCAGTTCTTC
D: NA; size: NA; V: TRBV9; J: TRBJ2-1; CDR3: CASSVGRVDNEQFF; DNA: TGTGCCAGCAGCGTAGGCCGGGTCGACAATGAGCAGTTCTTC
D: TRBD1; size: NA; V: TRBV4-2; J: TRBJ1-1; CDR3: CASSQRQGGAGAFF; DNA: TGTGCCAGCAGCCAAAGACAGGGTGGCGCGGGAGCTTTCTTT
D: NA; size: NA; V: TRBV9; J: TRBJ1-4; CDR3: CASSVRGANNEKLFF; DNA: TGTGCCAGCAGCGTACGGGGGGCGAATAATGAAAAACTGTTTTTT
D: NA; size: many; V: TRBV3-1; J: TRBJ1-2; CDR3: CASSQGEGLIGRGYTF; DNA: TGTGCCAGCAGCCAAGGTGAGGGGCTGATCGGACGGGGCTACACCTTC
D: NA; size: many; V: TRBV27; J: TRBJ2-3; CDR3: CASSSFQEGVGTQYF; DNA: TGTGCCAGCAGTTCCTTCCAGGAAGGGGTGGGTACGCAGTATTTT
D: NA; size: many; V: TRBV2; J: TRBJ1-1; CDR3: CASLWMNTEAFF; DNA: TGTGCCAGCCTCTGGATGAACACTGAAGCTTTCTTT
D: NA; size: NA; V: TRBV19; J: TRBJ2-3; CDR3: CASSTYRRGGPDTQYF; DNA: TGTGCCAGTAGTACATACAGGAGGGGAGGTCCAGATACGCAGTATTTT
D: NA; size: NA; V: TRBV27; J: TRBJ1-6; CDR3: CASSASGSPLHF; DNA: TGTGCCAGCAGTGCCAGTGGTTCACCCCTCCACTTT
D: NA; size: many; V: TRBV3-1; J: TRBJ1-1; CDR3: CASSHGGDTEAFF; DNA: TGTGCCAGCAGCCATGGGGGGGACACTGAAGCTTTCTTT